Below, 24 T cell receptor beta chains from the same sample are listed, as sequenced in a study of beta chain features in type 1 diabetes. Study-level points and caveats: TCRB CDR3s from Type 1 diabetes patients were moderately but significantly shorter in all four CD4+ subsets.

These receptors have no known antigen. Of the isolated RNA, all was reverse transcribed, and so the sequenced material was expressed TCRB transcripts. The table came from immunoSEQ multiplex PCR; TCRdb's copy has only in-frame clones and leaves some out. The data contain 500,000 to 850,000 clones, over 13% of them singletons. Sequences were obtained from naive CD4+ T cells from blood. These receptors were taken from a man younger than 35 with type 1 diabetes.

This rearrangement joins TRBV14 to TRBJ1-1; no firm D call. The CDR3 runs 15 residues. Trimming took 2 bases from V and 4 from J, leaving 14 bases between them. Germline V gives CDR1 SGHDN, CDR2 FVKESK. CDR3 DNA sequence: TGTGCCAGCAGCCAATCGGGCACTGTGGGCACTGAAGCTTTCTTT. It yields the protein CASSQSGTVGTEAFF.

This clone was observed a few times. The rearrangement links TRBV7-4 to TRBJ2-1; perhaps D is TRBD1 or TRBD2 (6 bases each). The V and J ends lost 5 bases and 3 bases respectively, with 20 bases between them. This CDR3 has 17 residues. From germline, CDR1 is SGHVT and CDR2 SQSDAQ. The CDR3 region is CASSPGAMGPFYNEQFF. CDR3 coding DNA: TGTGCCAGCAGCCCGGGGGCGATGGGTCCCTTCTACAATGAGCAGTTCTTC.

The chain couples TRBV21-1 to TRBJ2-5; TRBD2, the D gene given by the table, was not confirmed from the DNA. TRBV21-1 is classified as a pseudogene. The CDR3 loop spans 17 amino acids. As DNA, the CDR3 is TGTGCCAGCAGCAAGTTTTGGCGGGAGAGGGTGGAAGAGACCCAGTACTTC. Translation gives CASSKFWRERVEETQYF.

The rearrangement links TRBV5-1 to TRBJ2-2, with D unclear. Germline V gene data show CDR1 as SGHRS and CDR2 as YFSETQ. V was shortened by 2 bases and J by 3 bases, with 11 bases between the two germline ends. There are 15 residues in the CDR3. DNA of the CDR3: TGCGCCAGCAGCTTCGAGAGCCGATACACCGGGGAGCTGTTTTTT. It encodes CASSFESRYTGELFF.

This sequence joins TRBV19 and TRBJ2-1, with TRBD2 as a possible D gene (6 bases). Trimming shortened V by 8 bases and J by 8 bases, and 22 bases separated the two germline ends. This CDR3 is 15 amino acids long. Germline V CDR1 and CDR2: LNHDA, SQIVND (reference sequence). The CDR3 region has the DNA TGTGCCAGTTCTAGTGCGGGGCCCCCGCACGATGAGCAGTTCTTC. Encoded protein: CASSSAGPPHDEQFF.

This clone was recorded a few times. This specimen includes other DNA sequences encoding the same CDR3. This rearrangement joins TRBV5-1 to TRBJ2-2; D is ambiguous. The V gene lost 2 bases and the J gene lost 5 bases, with 4 bases spanning the gap. From germline, CDR1 is SGHRS and CDR2 YFSETQ. This CDR3 region has 12 residues. CDR3 coding DNA: TGCGCCAGCAGCTTCAGTACCGGGGAGCTGTTTTTT. As protein: CASSFSTGELFF.

This clone was picked up a small number of times. The gene calls are TRBV7-9 and TRBJ2-1, with 9 bases lining up with TRBD2. The CDR3 length is 15 residues. Germline CDR1 SEHNR, CDR2 FQNEAQ (reference sequence). J lost 6 bases, V lost 6 bases, and 9 bases had no gene match. DNA of the CDR3: TGTGCCAGCAGGATCGGGACTAGCTTTTCCAATGAGCAGTTCTTC. Residues: CASRIGTSFSNEQFF.

DNA of the CDR3: TGTGCCAGCAGGCCACGTAGCTCCTACAATGAGCAGTTCTTC. Translating gives CASRPRSSYNEQFF. V is TRBV6-6 and J is TRBJ2-1; no clear D. The V gene lost 6 bases and the J gene lost 0 bases, with 9 bases spanning the gap. Germline loops: CDR1 MNHNY, CDR2 SVGAGI (reference sequence). The length of the CDR3 is 14 residues.

This sequence joins TRBV29-1 and TRBJ2-3; D not resolved. With 0 bases removed from V and 1 base from J, the gap between germline ends came to 14 bases. Germline assignment: CDR1 SQVTM and CDR2 ANQGSEA. This CDR3 is built from 16 residues. CDR3 DNA sequence: TGCAGCGTTGAAGATCAATGGTTAGGAGGCACAGATACGCAGTATTTT. Residues: CSVEDQWLGGTDTQYF.

About this clone itself: The sample contains more than one DNA sequence encoding this CDR3. This rearrangement joins TRBV29-1 to TRBJ2-6; no reliable D call. V was pared by 1 base and J by 4 bases, with 2 bases between. CDR1 SQVTM and CDR2 ANQGSEA come from the germline V gene. The CDR3 contains 12 residues. The CDR3 region has the DNA TGCAGCGTTGAAGGGGGGGCCAACGTCCTGACTTTC. It encodes CSVEGGANVLTF.

This chain links TRBV30 with TRBJ2-7; D gene unclear. CDR1 and CDR2 from the germline V gene are GTSNPN and SVGIG (reference sequence). V was pared by 1 base and J by 3 bases, with 7 bases between. The CDR3 consists of 12 residues. The CDR3: CAWSAIGYEQYF. CDR3 nucleotides: TGTGCCTGGAGTGCAATTGGCTACGAGCAGTACTTC.

This clone appeared a few times. The chain links TRBV30 to TRBJ2-7, with no clear D. Germline CDR1 GTSNPN, CDR2 SVGIG (reference sequence). V shed 1 base and J shed 3 bases, with 13 bases lying between them. This CDR3 is built from 14 residues. The CDR3 region is CAWSDEVSYYEQYF. The DNA of the CDR3 is TGTGCCTGGAGTGATGAGGTGTCATACTACGAGCAGTACTTC.

This clone has just a few counts. The chain has TRBV5-1 and TRBJ2-5; TRBD2 aligns across 12 bases. The CDR3 consists of 16 residues. Per germline, CDR1 SGHRS and CDR2 YFSETQ. Unmatched junction bases numbered 14, after V lost 5 bases and J lost 9 bases. The CDR3 is CASSPGGLAGTYAQYF. Here the CDR3 DNA reads TGCGCCAGCAGTCCAGGCGGACTAGCGGGAACCTACGCCCAGTACTTC.

This clone was observed a handful of times. V gene TRBV30 combines with J gene TRBJ1-5, with D perhaps TRBD1 (5 bases). Looked up from germline, CDR1 is GTSNPN and CDR2 is SVGIG (reference sequence). This CDR3 contains 16 residues. Trimming left V 2 bases short and J 4 bases short, with 18 bases between. CDR3 in DNA: TGTGCCTGGAGTAAGCCAGGGCAGTACGGGAATCAGCCCCAGCATTTT. Protein sequence: CAWSKPGQYGNQPQHF. Variable domain in full (rest from reference TRBV30 and TRBJ1-5): SQTIHQWPATLVQPVGSPLSLECTVEGTSNPNLYWYRQAAGRGLQLLFYSVGIGQISSEVPQNLSASRPQDRQFILSSKKLLLSDSGFYLCAWSKPGQYGNQPQHFGDGTRLSIL.

This clone has more than one count but fewer than ten. This rearrangement joins TRBV20-1 to TRBJ2-7; 7 bases are a match to TRBD2. The CDR3 consists of 11 residues. From germline, CDR1 is DFQATT and CDR2 SNEGSKA (reference sequence). V lost 6 bases to trimming and J lost 3 bases; unmatched junction nucleotides: 2. CDR3 sequence reads: CSAGGSYEQYF. The CDR3 nucleotides read TGCAGTGCCGGGGGGAGCTACGAGCAGTACTTC.

The chain links TRBV19 to TRBJ2-5; 8 nucleotides align to TRBD1. The V segment lost 5 bases and the J segment 4 bases; nucleotides outside the gene matches: 6. CDR1 is LNHDA and CDR2 is SQIVND in the germline V gene (reference sequence). CDR3 length equals 14 residues. CDR3 residues: CASSGQGMVETQYF. Written as DNA, the CDR3 is TGTGCCAGTAGTGGACAGGGTATGGTAGAGACCCAGTACTTC.

V and J are TRBV7-9 and TRBJ1-2; D gene ambiguous. Germline V gene lookup returns CDR1 SEHNR and CDR2 FQNEAQ (reference sequence). Between the trimmed V and J ends, which lost 4 bases and 4 bases, there was a span of 4 bases. This CDR3 spans 11 amino acids. The CDR3 protein is CASSYLYGYTF. DNA for the CDR3: TGTGCCAGCAGCTATCTCTATGGCTACACCTTC.

This clone occurred a few times. This rearrangement joins TRBV27 to TRBJ2-1; the match to TRBD2 covers 9 bases. The CDR3 contains 14 residues. V trimming: 8 bases; J trimming: 1 base; junction bases outside the gene matches: 3. The V gene's germline CDR1 is MNHEY and CDR2 SMNVEV (reference sequence). CDR3 residues: CASVAGESYNEQFF. CDR3 sequence (DNA): TGTGCCAGCGTAGCGGGAGAGTCCTACAATGAGCAGTTCTTC.

This clone has just a few counts. The V gene is TRBV9, the J gene TRBJ1-6; 9 nucleotides align to TRBD1. The CDR3 is 14 residues long. The V gene's germline CDR1 is SGDLS and CDR2 YYNGEE. V lost 7 bases and J lost 10; bases outside the gene matches: 9. CDR3 loop: CASARDRARSPLHF. The CDR3, as DNA: TGTGCCAGCGCCCGGGACAGGGCCCGCTCACCCCTCCACTTT.

This rearrangement joins TRBV11-2 to TRBJ2-2; D unclear. Germline CDR1 and CDR2: SGHAT and FQNNGV. V lost 0 bases and J 7 bases, leaving 21 bases between the germline ends. The CDR3 sequence is 18 residues long. The CDR3 DNA reads TGTGCCAGCAGCTTAGATCGGAGATGGGCAAGTTCCGGCGGGGAGCTGTTTTTT. As protein: CASSLDRRWASSGGELFF.

CDR3: CASATQDEQYF. The CDR3 bases are TGTGCTAGTGCAACGCAGGACGAGCAGTACTTC. The chain employs TRBV12-5 and TRBJ2-7; no definite D call. Deletions cut 7 bases from V and 5 bases from J, with 9 bases between. The CDR3 is 11 residues long. CDR1 and CDR2 (germline): LGHNT, FRNRAP.

The chain couples TRBV29-1 to TRBJ1-6; D is uncertain. Germline V gene sequence: CDR1 SQVTM, CDR2 ANQGSEA. Trimming left V 4 bases short and J 11 bases short, with 15 bases between. The CDR3 contains 13 residues. The CDR3 here is CSVAGGVGAPLHF. CDR3 coding DNA: TGCAGCGTTGCAGGCGGGGTTGGAGCACCCCTCCACTTT.

As to this clone: This sample includes further DNA sequences coding for the same CDR3. The J gene is TRBJ1-5, the V gene TRBV28; 8 positions agree with TRBD1. The V gene's germline CDR1 is MDHEN and CDR2 SYDVKM. The CDR3 contains 14 residues. V gave up 5 bases and J gave up 5 bases; unmatched junction bases: 5. The CDR3 region has the DNA TGTGCCAGCAGTAGTGGACAGGGCGATCAGCCCCAGCATTTT. This codes for CASSSGQGDQPQHF.

This rearrangement joins TRBV30 to TRBJ2-5; the D is unclear. Between the trimmed V and J ends, which lost 3 bases and 1 base, there was a span of 15 bases. The CDR3 runs 15 residues. The germline CDR1 and CDR2 sequences are GTSNPN and SVGIG (reference sequence). The CDR3 sequence: CAWSGRHFGQETQYF. The CDR3 nucleotides read TGTGCCTGGAGCGGACGACACTTCGGCCAAGAGACCCAGTACTTC. Looking up the rest from reference TRBV30 and TRBJ2-5 gives the full variable domain: SQTIHQWPATLVQPVGSPLSLECTVEGTSNPNLYWYRQAAGRGLQLLFYSVGIGQISSEVPQNLSASRPQDRQFILSSKKLLLSDSGFYLCAWSGRHFGQETQYFGPGTRLLVL.